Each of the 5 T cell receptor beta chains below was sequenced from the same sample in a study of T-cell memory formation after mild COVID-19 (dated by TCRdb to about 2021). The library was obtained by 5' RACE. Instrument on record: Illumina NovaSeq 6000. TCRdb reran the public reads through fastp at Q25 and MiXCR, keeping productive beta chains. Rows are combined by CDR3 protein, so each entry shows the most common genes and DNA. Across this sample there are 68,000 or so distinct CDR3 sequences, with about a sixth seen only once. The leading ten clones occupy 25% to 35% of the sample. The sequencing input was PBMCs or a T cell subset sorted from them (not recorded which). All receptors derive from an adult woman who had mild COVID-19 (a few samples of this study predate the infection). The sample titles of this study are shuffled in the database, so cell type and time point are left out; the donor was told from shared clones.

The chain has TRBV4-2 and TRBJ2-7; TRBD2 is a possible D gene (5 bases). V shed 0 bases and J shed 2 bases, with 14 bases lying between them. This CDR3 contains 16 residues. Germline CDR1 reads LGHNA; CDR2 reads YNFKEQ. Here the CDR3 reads CASSQEGLGVAYEQYF. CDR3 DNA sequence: TGTGCCAGCAGCCAAGAAGGACTGGGTGTCGCCTACGAGCAGTACTTC.

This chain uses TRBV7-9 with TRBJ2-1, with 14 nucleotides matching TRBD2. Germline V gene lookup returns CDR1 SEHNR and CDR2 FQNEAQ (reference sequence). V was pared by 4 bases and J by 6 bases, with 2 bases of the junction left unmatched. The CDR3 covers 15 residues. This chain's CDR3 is CASSSGLAGVNEQFF. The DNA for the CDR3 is TGTGCCAGCAGCTCGGGACTAGCGGGAGTCAATGAGCAGTTCTTC.

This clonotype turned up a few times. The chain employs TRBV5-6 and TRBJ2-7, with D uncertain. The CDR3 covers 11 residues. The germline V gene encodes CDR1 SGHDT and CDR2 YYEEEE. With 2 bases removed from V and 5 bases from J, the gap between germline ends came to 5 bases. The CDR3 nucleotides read TGTGCCAGCAGCTTTGGGGACGAGCAGTACTTC. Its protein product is CASSFGDEQYF.

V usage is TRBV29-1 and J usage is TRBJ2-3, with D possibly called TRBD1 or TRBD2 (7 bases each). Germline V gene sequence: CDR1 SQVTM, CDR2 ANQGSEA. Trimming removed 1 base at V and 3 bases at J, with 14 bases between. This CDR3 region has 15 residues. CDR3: CSVEAAGQLTDTQYF. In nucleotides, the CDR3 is TGCAGCGTTGAAGCAGCGGGACAGTTAACAGATACGCAGTATTTT.

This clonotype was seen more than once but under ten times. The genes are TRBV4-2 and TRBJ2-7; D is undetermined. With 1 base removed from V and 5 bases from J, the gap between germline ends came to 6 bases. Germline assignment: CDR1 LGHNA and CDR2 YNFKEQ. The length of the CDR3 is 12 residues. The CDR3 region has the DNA TGTGCCAGCAGCCAAGGATCGGACGAGCAGTACTTC. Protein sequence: CASSQGSDEQYF.